The 10 T cell receptor beta chains given below trace back to one sample, sequenced in a study of CD8 T cells in ankylosing spondylitis. MiXCR was run by TCRdb on the 5' RACE reads, yielding one entry per CDR3 protein. The data show 40,000 or so distinct CDR3 sequences, with approximately 10% seen just once and roughly 16% held by the top ten. The specimen sequenced was blood, either unsorted or a sorted T cell fraction (not recorded which). The receptors come from a male donor with ankylosing spondylitis or in good health (not recorded which).

This clonotype was counted at least ten times. V gene TRBV27 combines with J gene TRBJ2-6; D ambiguous. Germline CDR1 and CDR2: MNHEY and SMNVEV (reference sequence). The CDR3 length is 13 residues. V was trimmed by 2 bases and J by 4 bases, leaving 3 bases between them. For the CDR3, the DNA is TGTGCCAGCAGTTTACGGGGGGCCAACGTCCTGACTTTC. Its protein product is CASSLRGANVLTF.

This clonotype was seen at least ten times. The chain carries TRBV7-2 and TRBJ2-7; 11 bases line up with TRBD2. This CDR3 comprises 15 residues. Trimming removed 5 bases from V and 6 bases from J; junction bases left unmatched: 9. Looked up from germline, CDR1 is SGHTA and CDR2 is FQGNSA. In DNA form, the CDR3 reads TGTGCCAGCAGCCCTGGGATAGCGGGAGGGCGCGAGCAGTACTTC. It yields the protein CASSPGIAGGREQYF.

The sample holds many counts of this clonotype. The V call is TRBV27, the J call TRBJ2-1, with 7 nucleotides matching TRBD2. This CDR3 spans 15 amino acids. V trimming: 3 bases; J trimming: 1 base; junction bases outside the gene matches: 3. Germline lookup yields CDR1 MNHEY and CDR2 SMNVEV (reference sequence). The CDR3 reads CASSFGGSSYNEQFF. The CDR3 DNA follows: TGTGCCAGCAGTTTCGGCGGGAGTTCCTACAATGAGCAGTTCTTC.

The chain uses TRBV19 and TRBJ2-3; D might be TRBD2 (5 bases). Germline V CDR1 and CDR2: LNHDA, SQIVND (reference sequence). The CDR3 is made up of 13 amino acids. Trimming cost V 3 bases and J 6 bases, with 10 bases left between them. The CDR3 nucleotides are TGTGCCAGTAGTATTCGGGGAGTCGATACGCAGTATTTT. Its protein product is CASSIRGVDTQYF.

The sample holds many counts of this clonotype. This chain joins TRBV29-1 and TRBJ2-1, with 11 bases matching TRBD1. Trimming took 2 bases from V and 0 from J; bases not matched to a gene: 3. Germline CDR1 reads SQVTM; CDR2 reads ANQGSEA. The CDR3 runs to 16 residues. The CDR3 DNA follows: TGCAGCGTTGAACCAGGGACAGGGGGCTCCTACAATGAGCAGTTCTTC. Translated, it gives CSVEPGTGGSYNEQFF.

The CDR3 here is CSARAGTSGRNEQFF. CDR3 bases: TGCAGTGCTAGAGCCGGGACTAGCGGGAGGAATGAGCAGTTCTTC. The chain uses TRBV20-1 and TRBJ2-1; 15 nucleotides line up with TRBD2. CDR3 length equals 15 residues. V shed 1 base, J shed 7 bases, and the junction held 2 bases outside the gene matches. CDR1 is DFQATT and CDR2 is SNEGSKA in the germline V gene (reference sequence).

At least ten counts were recorded for this clonotype. The V call is TRBV29-1, the J call TRBJ1-5; 10 bases match TRBD1. The CDR3 extends over 14 amino acids. J was trimmed by 0 bases and V by 7 bases; bases with no gene match: 3. Germline V CDR1 and CDR2: SQVTM, ANQGSEA. The CDR3 loop reads CSAGDRGSNQPQHF. The CDR3 DNA is TGCAGCGCCGGGGACAGGGGTAGCAATCAGCCCCAGCATTTT.

The chain recombines TRBV5-6 with TRBJ2-7, with a tentative D call TRBD2 (5 bases). The germline V gene has CDR1 SGHDT and CDR2 YYEEEE. V gave up 0 bases and J gave up 5 bases, with 21 bases separating them. The CDR3 length is 17 residues. The CDR3 is CASSLGGRGPIWDEQYF. The CDR3 coding sequence is TGTGCCAGCAGCTTGGGCGGACGAGGGCCGATATGGGACGAGCAGTACTTC.

This clonotype was recorded many times. The chain carries TRBV5-6 and TRBJ2-7; possibly TRBD1 or TRBD2 for D (5 bases each). Trimming took 3 bases from V and 2 from J, leaving 12 bases between them. From germline, CDR1 is SGHDT and CDR2 YYEEEE. CDR3 length: 14 residues. As DNA, the CDR3 is TGTGCCAGCAGCTGGGGACGGACCACCTACGAGCAGTACTTC. Protein sequence: CASSWGRTTYEQYF.

This clonotype was found many times. This rearrangement joins TRBV7-9 to TRBJ1-5, with TRBD1 matching 11 bases. Losses at the gene ends were 5 bases for V and 2 bases for J; bases not matched to a gene: 2. CDR1 is SEHNR and CDR2 is FQNEAQ in the germline V gene (reference sequence). The CDR3 loop spans 15 amino acids. The CDR3 DNA sequence: TGTGCCAGCAGCGGACAGGGGGCCGGCAATCAGCCCCAGCATTTT. It translates to CASSGQGAGNQPQHF.